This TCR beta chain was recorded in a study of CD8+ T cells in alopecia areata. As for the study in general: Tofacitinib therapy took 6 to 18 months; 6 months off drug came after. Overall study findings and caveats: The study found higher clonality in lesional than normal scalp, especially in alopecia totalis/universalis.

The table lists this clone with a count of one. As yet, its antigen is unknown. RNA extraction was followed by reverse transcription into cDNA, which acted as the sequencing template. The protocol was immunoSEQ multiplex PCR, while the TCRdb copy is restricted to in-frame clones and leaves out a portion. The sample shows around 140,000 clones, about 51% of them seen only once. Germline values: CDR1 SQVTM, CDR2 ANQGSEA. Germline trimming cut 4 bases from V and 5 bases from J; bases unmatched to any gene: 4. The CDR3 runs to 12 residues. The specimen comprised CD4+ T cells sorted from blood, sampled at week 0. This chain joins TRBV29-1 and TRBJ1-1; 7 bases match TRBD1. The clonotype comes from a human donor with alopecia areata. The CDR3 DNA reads TGCAGCGTTGTCAGGGGGGGGACTGAAGCTTTCTTT. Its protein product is CSVVRGGTEAFF.